The next 20 T cell receptor beta chains were all read from a single sample in a study of identical twins. Using its own MiXCR run on the 5' RACE reads, TCRdb lists one record per CDR3 protein. The sample records 260,000 or so distinct CDR3 sequences, 6.5% to 9% being singletons. This sample also belongs to another study, concerning yellow fever vaccine responses in identical twins.

The sample was CD8+ T cells sorted from blood. These receptor sequences come from a woman aged 18-30 years in good health.

V usage is TRBV9 and J usage is TRBJ2-7; a possible D gene is TRBD2 (6 bases). CDR1 and CDR2 (germline): SGDLS, YYNGEE. This CDR3 contains 15 residues. Trimming left V 3 bases short and J 0 bases short, with 13 bases between. CDR3 in DNA: TGTGCCAGCAGCGCCTGGGGAGCGGGCTCCTACGAGCAGTACTTC. It yields the protein CASSAWGAGSYEQYF.

The chain employs TRBV2 and TRBJ2-3; D remains ambiguous. Germline CDR1 SNHLY, CDR2 FYNNEI. The length of the CDR3 is 13 residues. Trimming stripped 7 bases from V and 2 bases from J, with 10 bases between. CDR3 residues: CASNDPNTDTQYF. Written as DNA, the CDR3 is TGTGCCAGCAACGACCCGAACACAGATACGCAGTATTTT. Using reference TRBV2 and TRBJ2-3 for the parts outside the CDR3, the full variable domain is EPEVTQTPSHQVTQMGQEVILRCVPISNHLYFYWYRQILGQKVEFLVSFYNNEISEKSEIFDDQFSVERPDGSNFTLKIRSTKLEDSAMYFCASNDPNTDTQYFGPGTRLTVL.

With respect to this clonotype: It may be a read error: a sequence one base away is much more abundant. The chain couples TRBV6-1 to TRBJ1-2; D uncertain. The CDR3 extends over 15 amino acids. CDR1 and CDR2 from the germline V gene are MNHNS and SASEGT. Trimming removed 6 bases from V and 6 bases from J, with 20 bases in between. The CDR3 DNA is TGTGCCAGCAGCCTCAGCAGCCCGATTGTAGATGGCTACACCTTC. Its protein is CASSLSSPIVDGYTF.

The gene calls are TRBV5-6 and TRBJ2-5; D is unresolved. The CDR3 has 15 residues. Trimming stripped 1 base from V and 6 bases from J, with 16 bases between. Looked up from germline, CDR1 is SGHDT and CDR2 is YYEEEE. The CDR3 DNA reads TGTGCCAGCAGCTTGTCCTTTTTCGGTGTTCAGACCCAGTACTTC. As protein: CASSLSFFGVQTQYF.

This clonotype was recorded at least ten times. The chain links TRBV6-1 to TRBJ2-1; the D call may be TRBD1 or TRBD2 (5 bases each). The germline V and J ends were trimmed by 1 base and 0 bases, with 7 bases remaining between them. There are 15 residues in the CDR3. Germline CDR1 is MNHNS and CDR2 is SASEGT. The CDR3 region is CASSEGGGSYNEQFF. CDR3 DNA sequence: TGTGCCAGCAGTGAAGGTGGGGGCTCCTACAATGAGCAGTTCTTC.

This clonotype occurred many times. J is TRBJ2-1 and V is TRBV12-3 or TRBV12-4; 8 bases line up with TRBD2. With V trimmed by 5 bases and J by 7 bases, 7 bases remained unmatched. The CDR3 has 14 amino acids. The CDR3 spells CASSRTSPWNEQFF. CDR3 coding DNA: TGTGCCAGCAGTCGGACTAGCCCGTGGAATGAGCAGTTCTTC.

This clonotype was seen at least ten times. This rearrangement joins TRBV2 to TRBJ2-3; 15 nucleotides align to TRBD2. Germline values: CDR1 SNHLY, CDR2 FYNNEI. The CDR3 covers 14 residues. V lost 9 bases and J lost 4; bases outside the gene matches: 2. CDR3 nucleotide sequence: TGTGCCAGTGGACTAGCGGGAGGGGCAGATACGCAGTATTTT. Protein sequence: CASGLAGGADTQYF.

This clonotype was found a few times. This chain uses TRBV9 with TRBJ2-5, with D tentatively TRBD1 or TRBD2 (5 bases each). The CDR3 sequence is 17 residues long. From germline, CDR1 is SGDLS and CDR2 YYNGEE. The germline V and J ends were trimmed by 4 bases and 1 base, with 20 bases remaining between them. DNA of the CDR3: TGTGCCAGCAGCCCCCAATCGTGGGGACCGGGCCAAGAGACCCAGTACTTC. Its protein product is CASSPQSWGPGQETQYF.

This clonotype was detected once. This chain connects TRBV10-2 to TRBJ1-2; D not resolved. Trimming took 0 bases from V and 4 from J, leaving 12 bases between them. CDR1 and CDR2 from the germline V gene are WSHSY and SAAADI. The CDR3 extends over 15 amino acids. The CDR3 protein is CASSESDGYFYGYTF. DNA of the CDR3: TGCGCCAGCAGTGAGTCGGACGGTTATTTCTATGGCTACACCTTC.

This clonotype was seen ten or more times. V and J are TRBV5-1 and TRBJ2-2; possible D gene TRBD2, 5 bases. Deletions cut 0 bases from V and 5 bases from J, with 8 bases between. This CDR3 is built from 14 residues. Germline-derived CDR1 and CDR2 are SGHRS and YFSETQ. For the CDR3, the DNA is TGCGCCAGCAGCTTGGATCTAGCTACCGGGGAGCTGTTTTTT. Translating it yields CASSLDLATGELFF.

This clonotype was recorded at least ten times. The gene calls are TRBV28 and TRBJ2-7; no clear D. CDR1 and CDR2 (germline): MDHEN, SYDVKM. There are 11 residues in the CDR3. Trimming shortened V by 8 bases and J by 1 base, and 6 bases separated the two germline ends. The DNA for the CDR3 is TGTGCCAGCGAGGCGTCCTACGAGCAGTACTTC. Encoded protein: CASEASYEQYF.

This clonotype occurred a few times. This chain joins TRBV4-1 and TRBJ2-2, with D possibly being TRBD1 (6 bases). The CDR3 has 16 amino acids. Germline CDR1 and CDR2: MGHRA and YSYEKL. The V and J ends lost 3 bases and 1 base respectively, with 12 bases between them. Written as DNA, the CDR3 is TGCGCCAGCAGCCATTACAGGGCGTGGAACACCGGGGAGCTGTTTTTT. As protein: CASSHYRAWNTGELFF.

The chain links TRBV24-1 to TRBJ1-5; D is uncertain. V was shortened by 4 bases and J by 6 bases, with 15 bases between the two germline ends. CDR1 and CDR2 from the germline V gene are KGHDR and SFDVKD. The CDR3 runs 15 residues. Here the CDR3 DNA reads TGTGCCACCAGTGAGGACGACCGGTTGGGTCAGCCCCAGCATTTT. Amino acids: CATSEDDRLGQPQHF.

The chain carries TRBV5-1 and TRBJ1-2; D is ambiguous. Germline CDR1 and CDR2: SGHRS and YFSETQ. The CDR3 totals 15 residues. Trimming cost V 1 base and J 3 bases, with 13 bases left between them. The CDR3 loop is CASSLSGGPDYGYTF. The CDR3 DNA reads as TGCGCCAGCAGCTTGAGTGGTGGACCGGACTATGGCTACACCTTC.

The CDR3 loop is CASSLDLASGTHEQYF. The CDR3 DNA reads TGTGCCAGCAGCTTAGATCTCGCTAGCGGGACACACGAGCAGTACTTC. V gene TRBV7-9 combines with J gene TRBJ2-7; 9 bases align to TRBD2. J lost 5 bases, V lost 1 base, and 9 bases had no gene match. The CDR3 totals 16 residues. Germline V gene lookup returns CDR1 SEHNR and CDR2 FQNEAQ (reference sequence).

This clonotype was observed many times. The chain has TRBV24-1 and TRBJ2-1; D gene unclear. CDR3 length equals 13 residues. Germline CDR1 is KGHDR and CDR2 is SFDVKD. V lost 5 bases and J 8 bases, leaving 12 bases between the germline ends. CDR3: CATSAGPGDEQFF. In DNA form, the CDR3 reads TGTGCCACCAGTGCCGGGCCCGGTGATGAGCAGTTCTTC.

The J gene is TRBJ2-1, the V gene TRBV20-1; possibly TRBD2 for D (6 bases). This CDR3 is 15 amino acids long. Germline V gene sequence: CDR1 DFQATT, CDR2 SNEGSKA (reference sequence). The ends were cut back, 0 bases at V and 0 bases at J, with 9 bases in the middle. The CDR3 DNA is TGCAGTGCTAGAGAACCGGGAGACTCCTACAATGAGCAGTTCTTC. It translates to CSAREPGDSYNEQFF.

This clonotype occurred a few times. The V and J genes are TRBV27 and TRBJ1-2; tentative D call: TRBD1 (5 bases). Trimming left V 5 bases short and J 5 bases short, with 12 bases between. In germline, CDR1 is MNHEY, CDR2 SMNVEV (reference sequence). The CDR3 is 13 residues long. CDR3 in amino acids: CASSKGTVYGYTF. CDR3 nucleotides: TGTGCCAGCAGTAAAGGGACGGTGTATGGCTACACCTTC.

This clonotype came up many times. The rearrangement joins TRBV5-1 to TRBJ2-5; no clear D gene. In germline, CDR1 is SGHRS, CDR2 YFSETQ. Trimming cost V 0 bases and J 1 base, with 13 bases left between them. The CDR3 runs to 16 residues. The CDR3 protein is CASSLDWLGSQETQYF. CDR3 in DNA: TGCGCCAGCAGCTTGGACTGGTTGGGGTCCCAAGAGACCCAGTACTTC.

This clonotype was seen ten or more times. The genes are TRBV27 and TRBJ2-7; TRBD2 might be the D (6 bases). In germline, CDR1 is MNHEY, CDR2 SMNVEV (reference sequence). This CDR3 has 14 residues. V lost 8 bases to trimming and J lost 3 bases, with 17 bases between them. The CDR3 bases are TGTGCCAGCCCCTTGGGGGGAGTAGACTACGAGCAGTACTTC. It specifies CASPLGGVDYEQYF.